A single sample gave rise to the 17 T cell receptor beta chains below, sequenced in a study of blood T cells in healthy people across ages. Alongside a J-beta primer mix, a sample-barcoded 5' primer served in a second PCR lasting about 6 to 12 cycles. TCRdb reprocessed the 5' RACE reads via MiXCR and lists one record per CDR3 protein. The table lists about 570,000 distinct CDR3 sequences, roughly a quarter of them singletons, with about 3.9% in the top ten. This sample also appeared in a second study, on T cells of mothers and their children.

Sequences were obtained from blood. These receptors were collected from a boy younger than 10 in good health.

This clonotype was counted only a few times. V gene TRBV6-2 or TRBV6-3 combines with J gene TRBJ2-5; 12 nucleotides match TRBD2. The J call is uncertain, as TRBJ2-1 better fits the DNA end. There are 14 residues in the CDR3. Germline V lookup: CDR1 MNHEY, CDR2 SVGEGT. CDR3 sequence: CASTRLAGVDEQFF. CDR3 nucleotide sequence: TGTGCCAGCACCCGACTAGCGGGGGTGGATGAGCAGTTCTTC.

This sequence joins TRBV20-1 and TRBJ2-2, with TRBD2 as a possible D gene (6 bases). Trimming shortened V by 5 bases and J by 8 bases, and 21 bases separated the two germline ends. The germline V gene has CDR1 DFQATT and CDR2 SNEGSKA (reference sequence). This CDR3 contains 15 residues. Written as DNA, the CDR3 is TGCAGTGCTCTTAATTGGGGCCTGGGGGGAGGGGAGCTGTTTTTT. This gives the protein CSALNWGLGGGELFF.

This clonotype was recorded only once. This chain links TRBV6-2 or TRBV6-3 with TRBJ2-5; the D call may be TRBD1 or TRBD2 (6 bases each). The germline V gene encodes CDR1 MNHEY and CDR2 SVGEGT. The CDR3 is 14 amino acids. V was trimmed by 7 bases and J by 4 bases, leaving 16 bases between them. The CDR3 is CASTGTRGGETQYF. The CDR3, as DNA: TGTGCCAGCACCGGGACAAGGGGAGGAGAGACCCAGTACTTC.

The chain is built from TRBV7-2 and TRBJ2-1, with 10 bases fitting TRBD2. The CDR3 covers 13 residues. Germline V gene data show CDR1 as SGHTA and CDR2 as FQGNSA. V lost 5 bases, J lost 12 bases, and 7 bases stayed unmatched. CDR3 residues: CASSARTSGVQFF. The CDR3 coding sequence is TGTGCCAGCAGCGCCCGTACTAGCGGGGTGCAGTTCTTC.

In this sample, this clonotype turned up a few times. CDR3 amino acids: CASSLASSGTGRSYEQYF. DNA for the CDR3: TGTGCCAGCAGCTTAGCCTCCTCCGGGACAGGTCGCTCCTACGAGCAGTACTTC. The genes are TRBV7-2 and TRBJ2-7, with 8 nucleotides matching TRBD1. This CDR3 has 18 residues. V lost 0 bases to trimming and J lost 0 bases; unmatched junction nucleotides: 10. Germline lookup yields CDR1 SGHTA and CDR2 FQGNSA.

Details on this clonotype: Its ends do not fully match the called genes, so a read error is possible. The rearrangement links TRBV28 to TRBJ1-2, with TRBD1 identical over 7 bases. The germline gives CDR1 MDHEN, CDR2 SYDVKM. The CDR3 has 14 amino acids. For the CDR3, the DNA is TGTGCCAGCAGTTTCAGGGGGTCGGACTATGGCTACGCCTTC. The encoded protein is CASSFRGSDYGYAF.

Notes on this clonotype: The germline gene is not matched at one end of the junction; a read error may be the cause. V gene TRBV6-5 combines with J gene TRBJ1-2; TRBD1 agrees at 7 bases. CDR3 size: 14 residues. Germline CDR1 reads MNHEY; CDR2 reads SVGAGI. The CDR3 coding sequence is TGTGTCAGCAAGACAGGGACATCTAACTATGGCTACACCTTC. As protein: CVSKTGTSNYGYTF.

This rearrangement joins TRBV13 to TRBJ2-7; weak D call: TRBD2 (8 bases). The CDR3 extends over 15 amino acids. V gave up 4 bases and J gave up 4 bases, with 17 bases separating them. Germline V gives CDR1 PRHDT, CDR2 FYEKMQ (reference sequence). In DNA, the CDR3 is TGTGCCAGCAGCTCAATACGGGAGGGGGCTTACGAGCAGTACTTC. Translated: CASSSIREGAYEQYF.

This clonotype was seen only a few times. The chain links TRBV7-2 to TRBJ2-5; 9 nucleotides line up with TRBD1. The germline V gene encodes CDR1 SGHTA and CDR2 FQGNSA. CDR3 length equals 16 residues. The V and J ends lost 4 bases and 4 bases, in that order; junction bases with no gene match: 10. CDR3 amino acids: CASSYNMGQGGETQYF. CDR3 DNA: TGTGCCAGCAGCTACAACATGGGACAGGGAGGAGAGACCCAGTACTTC.

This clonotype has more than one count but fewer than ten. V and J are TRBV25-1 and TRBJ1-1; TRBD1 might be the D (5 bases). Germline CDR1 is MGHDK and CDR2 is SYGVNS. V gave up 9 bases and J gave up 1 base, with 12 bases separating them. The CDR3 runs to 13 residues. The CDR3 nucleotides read TGTGCCAGTGTACAGGATCCGAACACTGAAGCTTTCTTT. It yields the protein CASVQDPNTEAFF. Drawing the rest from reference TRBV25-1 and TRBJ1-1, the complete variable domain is EADIYQTPRYLVIGTGKKITLECSQTMGHDKMYWYQQDPGMELHLIHYSYGVNSTEKGDLSSESTVSRIRTEHFPLTLESARPSHTSQYLCASVQDPNTEAFFGQGTRLTVV.

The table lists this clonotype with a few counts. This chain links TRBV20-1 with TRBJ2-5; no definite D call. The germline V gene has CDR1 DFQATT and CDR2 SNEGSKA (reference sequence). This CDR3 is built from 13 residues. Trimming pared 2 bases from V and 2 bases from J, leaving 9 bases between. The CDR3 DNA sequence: TGCAGTGCTAGAAGGGTGGGGCAAGAGACCCAGTACTTC. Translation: CSARRVGQETQYF.

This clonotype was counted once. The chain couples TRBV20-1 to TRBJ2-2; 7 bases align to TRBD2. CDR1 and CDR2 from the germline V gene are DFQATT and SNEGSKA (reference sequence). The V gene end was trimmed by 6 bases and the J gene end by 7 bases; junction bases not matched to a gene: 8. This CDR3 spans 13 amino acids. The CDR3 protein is CSARDYQNGELFF. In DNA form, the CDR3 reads TGCAGTGCCCGGGACTACCAAAACGGGGAGCTGTTTTTT.

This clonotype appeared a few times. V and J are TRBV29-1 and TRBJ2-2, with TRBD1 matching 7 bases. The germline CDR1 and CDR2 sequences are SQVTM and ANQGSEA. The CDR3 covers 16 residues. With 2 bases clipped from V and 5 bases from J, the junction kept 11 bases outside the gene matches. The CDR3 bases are TGCAGCGTTGAACACTGGACAGGCCGAGGGACCGGGGAGCTGTTTTTT. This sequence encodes CSVEHWTGRGTGELFF.

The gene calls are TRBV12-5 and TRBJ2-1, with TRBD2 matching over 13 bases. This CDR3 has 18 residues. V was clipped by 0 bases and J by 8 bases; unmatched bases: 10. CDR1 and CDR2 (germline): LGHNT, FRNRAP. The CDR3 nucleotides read TGTGCTAGTGGTTTGGTACTAGGACTAGCGGGAGAGGTCTATGAGCAGTTCTTC. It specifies CASGLVLGLAGEVYEQFF.

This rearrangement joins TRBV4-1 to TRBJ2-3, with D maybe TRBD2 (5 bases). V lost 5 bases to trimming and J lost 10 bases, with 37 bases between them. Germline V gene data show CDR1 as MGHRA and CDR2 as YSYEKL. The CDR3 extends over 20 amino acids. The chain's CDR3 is CASSSNAIRTGVRTQVAQYF. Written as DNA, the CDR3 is TGCGCCAGCAGCTCCAACGCCATACGCACCGGGGTAAGGACTCAGGTGGCGCAGTATTTT.

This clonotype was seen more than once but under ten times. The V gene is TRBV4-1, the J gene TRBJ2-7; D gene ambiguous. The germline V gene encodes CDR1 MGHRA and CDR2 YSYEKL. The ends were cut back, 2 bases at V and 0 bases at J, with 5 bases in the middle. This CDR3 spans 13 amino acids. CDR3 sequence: CASSQTVSYEQYF. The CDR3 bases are TGCGCCAGCAGCCAAACTGTCTCCTACGAGCAGTACTTC.

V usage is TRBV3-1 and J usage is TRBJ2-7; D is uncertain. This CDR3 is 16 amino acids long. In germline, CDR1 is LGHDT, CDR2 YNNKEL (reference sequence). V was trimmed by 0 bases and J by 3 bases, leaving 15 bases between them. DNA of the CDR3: TGTGCCAGCAGCCAAGAGGGTCTCCAACCATTCTACGAGCAGTACTTC. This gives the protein CASSQEGLQPFYEQYF.